These 6 T cell receptor beta chains were sequenced from one sample in a study of long-term antiretroviral therapy in people with HIV. Investigators performed immunoSEQ version v3.0 at survey level. Method: immunoSEQ multiplex PCR; TCRdb's copy keeps in-frame clones and lacks some. The sample yields about 14,000 clones, about 80% seen once. Sequencing was performed on unsorted PBMCs, taken 1.3 years before starting antiretroviral therapy. The receptor source for this set is a middle-aged man with HIV.

This chain joins TRBV29-1 and TRBJ1-2, with D unresolved. The CDR3 has 12 amino acids. V was clipped by 0 bases and J by 7 bases, with 9 bases between them. Germline V gene data show CDR1 as SQVTM and CDR2 as ANQGSEA. In DNA, the CDR3 is TGCAGCGTTGAAGATCCTCCCGGTGGCTACACCTTC. Translating it yields CSVEDPPGGYTF. Using reference TRBV29-1 and TRBJ1-2 for the parts outside the CDR3, the full variable domain is SAVISQKPSRDICQRGTSLTIQCQVDSQVTMMFWYRQQPGQSLTLIATANQGSEATYESGFVIDKFPISRPNLTFSTLTVSNMSPEDSSIYLCSVEDPPGGYTFGSGTRLTVV.

This rearrangement joins TRBV5-8 to TRBJ1-3, with no clear D. This CDR3 contains 18 residues. Trimming removed 0 bases from V and 1 base from J, with 17 bases in between. Germline CDR1 is SGHTS and CDR2 is YDEGEE. The CDR3 sequence is CASSLDYENMGSGNTIYF. For the CDR3, the DNA is TGTGCCAGCAGCTTGGATTACGAGAACATGGGGTCTGGAAACACCATATATTTT.

The V and J genes are TRBV27 and TRBJ1-4; perhaps TRBD1 as D (6 bases). V was pared by 6 bases and J by 8 bases, with 22 bases between. Germline assignment: CDR1 MNHEY and CDR2 SMNVEV (reference sequence). The CDR3 is 16 residues long. The CDR3 bases are TGTGCCAGCAGCAGAAACCGTCTTGAGGGGGGGGAAAAACTGTTTTTT. Protein: CASSRNRLEGGEKLFF.

The chain joins TRBV6-5 to TRBJ1-1; 8 nucleotides match TRBD1. V lost 2 bases, J lost 0 bases, and 5 bases stayed unmatched. The length of the CDR3 is 16 residues. The germline V gene has CDR1 MNHEY and CDR2 SVGAGI. In nucleotides, the CDR3 is TGTGCCAGCAGTTACCGTGGGACAGGTATGAACACTGAAGCTTTCTTT. It is translated as CASSYRGTGMNTEAFF.

The V and J genes are TRBV29-1 and TRBJ1-2; TRBD1 agrees at 9 bases. There are 12 residues in the CDR3. Germline CDR1 and CDR2: SQVTM and ANQGSEA. V was clipped by 6 bases and J by 8 bases; unmatched bases: 7. CDR3 amino acids: CSVGTGLSGYTF. The CDR3 bases are TGCAGCGTCGGGACAGGGCTGTCGGGCTACACCTTC.

The V and J genes are TRBV11-3 and TRBJ1-3; the D is unclear. Trimming shortened V by 5 bases and J by 8 bases, and 10 bases separated the two germline ends. Looked up from germline, CDR1 is SGHNT and CDR2 is YENEEA. The CDR3 runs to 12 residues. The CDR3 bases are TGTGCCAGCAGCCCCTCAGTGGACACCATATATTTT. Protein sequence: CASSPSVDTIYF.